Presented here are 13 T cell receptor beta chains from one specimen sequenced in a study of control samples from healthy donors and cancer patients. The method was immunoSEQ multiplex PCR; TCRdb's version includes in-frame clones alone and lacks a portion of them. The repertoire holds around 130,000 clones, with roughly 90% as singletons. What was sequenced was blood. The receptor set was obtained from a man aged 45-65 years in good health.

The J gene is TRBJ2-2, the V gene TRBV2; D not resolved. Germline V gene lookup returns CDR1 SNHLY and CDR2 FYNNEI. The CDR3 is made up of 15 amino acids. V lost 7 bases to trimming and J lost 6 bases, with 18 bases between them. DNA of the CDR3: TGTGCCAGCAAGTGGGAAGAACAAACTCCCGGGGAGCTGTTTTTT. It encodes CASKWEEQTPGELFF.

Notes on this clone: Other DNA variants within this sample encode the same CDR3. CDR3 nucleotide sequence: TGCGCCAGCAGCTTGGGGGGTTCTGGAAACACCATATATTTT. Protein: CASSLGGSGNTIYF. This chain uses TRBV5-1 with TRBJ1-3; D not certain. Germline V gives CDR1 SGHRS, CDR2 YFSETQ. The V gene lost 0 bases and the J gene lost 1 base, with 5 bases spanning the gap. There are 14 residues in the CDR3. Full variable domain (rest looked up from reference TRBV5-1 and TRBJ1-3): KAGVTQTPRYLIKTRGQQVTLSCSPISGHRSVSWYQQTPGQGLQFLFEYFSETQRNKGNFPGRFSGRQFSNSRSEMNVSTLELGDSALYLCASSLGGSGNTIYFGEGSWLTVV.

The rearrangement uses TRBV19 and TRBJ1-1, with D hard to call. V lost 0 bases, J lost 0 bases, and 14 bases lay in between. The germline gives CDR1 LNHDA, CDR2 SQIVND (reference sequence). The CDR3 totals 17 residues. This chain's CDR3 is CASSIDRGRPMNTEAFF. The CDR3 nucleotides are TGTGCCAGTAGTATAGATAGAGGAAGGCCCATGAACACTGAAGCTTTCTTT.

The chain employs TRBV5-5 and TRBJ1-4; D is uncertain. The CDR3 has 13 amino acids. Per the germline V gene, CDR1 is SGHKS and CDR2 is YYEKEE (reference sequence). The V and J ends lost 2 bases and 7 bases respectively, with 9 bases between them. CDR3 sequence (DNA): TGTGCCAGCAGCTTCTCAGGCGTTGAAAAACTGTTTTTT. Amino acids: CASSFSGVEKLFF.

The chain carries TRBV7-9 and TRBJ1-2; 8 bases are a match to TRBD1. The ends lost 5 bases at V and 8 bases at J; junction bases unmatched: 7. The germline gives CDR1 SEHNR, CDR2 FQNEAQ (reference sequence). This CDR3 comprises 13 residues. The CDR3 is CASSGRTGKGYTF. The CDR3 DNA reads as TGTGCCAGCAGCGGTCGGACAGGGAAGGGCTACACCTTC.

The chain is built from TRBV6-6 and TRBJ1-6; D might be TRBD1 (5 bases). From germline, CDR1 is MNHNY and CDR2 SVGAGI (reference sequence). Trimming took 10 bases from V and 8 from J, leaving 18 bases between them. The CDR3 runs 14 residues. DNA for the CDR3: TGTGCCACCCATCAAGTTAGGGGCGATTCACCCCTCCACTTT. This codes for CATHQVRGDSPLHF.

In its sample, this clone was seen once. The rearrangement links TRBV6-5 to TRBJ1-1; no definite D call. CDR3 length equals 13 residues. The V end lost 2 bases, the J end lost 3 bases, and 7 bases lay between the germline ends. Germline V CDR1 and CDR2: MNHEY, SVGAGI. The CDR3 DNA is TGTGCCAGCAGTTACAACAGCCACACTGAAGCTTTCTTT. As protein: CASSYNSHTEAFF.

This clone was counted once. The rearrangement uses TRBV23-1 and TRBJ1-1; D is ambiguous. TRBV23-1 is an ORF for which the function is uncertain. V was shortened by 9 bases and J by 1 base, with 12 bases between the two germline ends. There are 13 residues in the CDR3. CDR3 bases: TGCGCCAGTACTGCCCGAGAGAACACTGAAGCTTTCTTT. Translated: CASTARENTEAFF.

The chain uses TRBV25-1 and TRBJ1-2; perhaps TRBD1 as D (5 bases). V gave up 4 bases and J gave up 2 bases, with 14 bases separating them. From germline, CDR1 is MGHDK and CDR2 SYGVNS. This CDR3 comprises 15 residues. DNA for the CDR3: TGTGCCAGCAGTGTTGAGGGGTTTGCGAACTATGGCTACACCTTC. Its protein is CASSVEGFANYGYTF.

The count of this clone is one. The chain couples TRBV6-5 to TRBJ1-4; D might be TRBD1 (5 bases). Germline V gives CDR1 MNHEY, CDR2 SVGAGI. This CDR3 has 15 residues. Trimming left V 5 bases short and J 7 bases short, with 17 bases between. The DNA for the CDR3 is TGTGCCAGCAGTCAACGATCAGGGATCAGTGAAAAACTGTTTTTT. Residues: CASSQRSGISEKLFF.

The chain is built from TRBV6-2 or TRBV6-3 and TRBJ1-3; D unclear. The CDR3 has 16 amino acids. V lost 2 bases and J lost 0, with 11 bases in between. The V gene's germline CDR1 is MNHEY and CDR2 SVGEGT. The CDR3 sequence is CASSYPFGDSGNTIYF. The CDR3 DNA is TGTGCCAGCAGTTACCCGTTCGGAGACTCTGGAAACACCATATATTTT.

CDR3 DNA sequence: TGCGCCAGCAGCCAAGCTATGGATGAGCAGTTCTTC. This sequence encodes CASSQAMDEQFF. This chain connects TRBV4-1 to TRBJ2-1; D not certain. Deletions cut 1 base from V and 8 bases from J, with 6 bases between. The CDR3 is made up of 12 amino acids. Germline CDR1 MGHRA, CDR2 YSYEKL.

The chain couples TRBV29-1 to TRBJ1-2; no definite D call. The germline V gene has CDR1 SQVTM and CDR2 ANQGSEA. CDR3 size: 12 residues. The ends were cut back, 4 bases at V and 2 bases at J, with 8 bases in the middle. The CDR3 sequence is CSVVPENYGYTF. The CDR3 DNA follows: TGCAGCGTTGTGCCAGAGAACTATGGCTACACCTTC.